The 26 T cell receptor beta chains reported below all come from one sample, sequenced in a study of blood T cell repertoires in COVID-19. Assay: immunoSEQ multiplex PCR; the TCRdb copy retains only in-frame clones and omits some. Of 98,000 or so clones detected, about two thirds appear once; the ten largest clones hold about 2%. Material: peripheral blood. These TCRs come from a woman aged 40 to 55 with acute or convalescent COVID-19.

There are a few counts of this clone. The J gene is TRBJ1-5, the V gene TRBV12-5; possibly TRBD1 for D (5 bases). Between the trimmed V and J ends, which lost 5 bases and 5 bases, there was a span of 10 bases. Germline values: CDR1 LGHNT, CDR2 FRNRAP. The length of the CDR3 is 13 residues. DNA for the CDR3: TGTGCTAGTGGTCACGACAGCGATCAGCCCCAGCATTTT. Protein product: CASGHDSDQPQHF.

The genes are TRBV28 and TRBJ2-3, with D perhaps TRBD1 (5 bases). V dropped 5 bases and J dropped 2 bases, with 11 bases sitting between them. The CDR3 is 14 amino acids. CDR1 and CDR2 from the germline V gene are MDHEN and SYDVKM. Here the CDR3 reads CASSLPTDTDTQYF. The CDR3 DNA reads TGTGCCAGCAGTCTACCGACAGACACAGATACGCAGTATTTT. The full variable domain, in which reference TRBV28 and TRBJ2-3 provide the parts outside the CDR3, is DVKVTQSSRYLVKRTGEKVFLECVQDMDHENMFWYRQDPGLGLRLIYFSYDVKMKEKGDIPEGYSVSREKKERFSLILESASTNQTSMYLCASSLPTDTDTQYFGPGTRLTVL.

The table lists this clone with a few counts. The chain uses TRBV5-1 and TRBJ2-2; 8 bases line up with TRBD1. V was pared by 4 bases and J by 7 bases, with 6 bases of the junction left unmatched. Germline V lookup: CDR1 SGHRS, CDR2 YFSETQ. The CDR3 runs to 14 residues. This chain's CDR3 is CASSIGQGVGELFF. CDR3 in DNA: TGCGCCAGCAGCATAGGACAGGGAGTCGGGGAGCTGTTTTTT.

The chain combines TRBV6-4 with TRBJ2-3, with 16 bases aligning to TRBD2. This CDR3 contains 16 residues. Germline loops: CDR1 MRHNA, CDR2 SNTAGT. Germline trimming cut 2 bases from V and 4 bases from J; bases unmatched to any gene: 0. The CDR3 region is CASSDGTSGGADTQYF. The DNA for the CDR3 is TGTGCCAGCAGTGACGGGACTAGCGGGGGGGCAGATACGCAGTATTTT.

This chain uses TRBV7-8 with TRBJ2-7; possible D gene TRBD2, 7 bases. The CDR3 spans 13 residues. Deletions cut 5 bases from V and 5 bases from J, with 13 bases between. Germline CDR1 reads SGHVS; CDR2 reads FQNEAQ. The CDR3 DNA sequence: TGTGCCAGCAGCCCGAGGGAGGGGGACGAGCAGTACTTC. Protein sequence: CASSPREGDEQYF.

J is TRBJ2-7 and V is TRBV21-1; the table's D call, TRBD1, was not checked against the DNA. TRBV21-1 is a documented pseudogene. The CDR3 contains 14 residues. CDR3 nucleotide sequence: TGTGCCAGCAGCGCAGGGGGAATTCGTTACGAGCAGTACTTC. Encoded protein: CASSAGGIRYEQYF.

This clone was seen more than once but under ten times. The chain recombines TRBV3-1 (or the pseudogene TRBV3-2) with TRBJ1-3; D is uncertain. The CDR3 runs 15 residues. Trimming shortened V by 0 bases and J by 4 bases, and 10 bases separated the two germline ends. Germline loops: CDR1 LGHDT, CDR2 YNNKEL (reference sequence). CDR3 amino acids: CASSQELAFGNTIYF. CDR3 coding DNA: TGTGCCAGCAGCCAAGAACTAGCCTTCGGAAACACCATATATTTT.

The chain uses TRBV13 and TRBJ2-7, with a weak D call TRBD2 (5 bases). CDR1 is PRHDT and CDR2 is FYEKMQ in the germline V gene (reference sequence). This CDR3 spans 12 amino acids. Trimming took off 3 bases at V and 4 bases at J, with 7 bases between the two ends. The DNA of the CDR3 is TGTGCCAGCAGCTTTGCGGGTTACGAGCAGTACTTC. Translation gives CASSFAGYEQYF.

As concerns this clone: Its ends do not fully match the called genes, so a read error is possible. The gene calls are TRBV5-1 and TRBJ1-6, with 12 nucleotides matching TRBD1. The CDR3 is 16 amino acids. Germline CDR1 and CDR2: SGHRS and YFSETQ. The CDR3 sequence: CTSSAGQGARDSPLHF. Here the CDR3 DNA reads TGCACCAGCAGCGCGGGACAGGGGGCGCGGGATTCACCCCTCCACTTT.

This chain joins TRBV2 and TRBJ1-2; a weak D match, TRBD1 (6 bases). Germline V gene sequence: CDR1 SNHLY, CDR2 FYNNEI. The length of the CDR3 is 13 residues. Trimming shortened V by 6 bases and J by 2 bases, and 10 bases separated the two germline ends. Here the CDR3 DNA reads TGTGCCAGCAGAGGACAGCTCAACTATGGCTACACCTTC. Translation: CASRGQLNYGYTF.

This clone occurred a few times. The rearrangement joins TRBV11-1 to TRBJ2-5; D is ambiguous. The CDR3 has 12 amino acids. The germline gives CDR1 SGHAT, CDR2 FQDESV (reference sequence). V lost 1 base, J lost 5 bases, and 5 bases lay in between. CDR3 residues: CASSLGAETQYF. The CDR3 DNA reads TGTGCCAGCAGCTTAGGGGCGGAGACCCAGTACTTC.

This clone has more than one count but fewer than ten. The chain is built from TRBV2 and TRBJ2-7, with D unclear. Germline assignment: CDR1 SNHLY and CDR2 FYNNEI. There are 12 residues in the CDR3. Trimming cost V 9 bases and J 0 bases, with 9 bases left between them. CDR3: CASKQSSYEQYF. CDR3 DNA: TGTGCCAGTAAACAGAGCTCCTACGAGCAGTACTTC.

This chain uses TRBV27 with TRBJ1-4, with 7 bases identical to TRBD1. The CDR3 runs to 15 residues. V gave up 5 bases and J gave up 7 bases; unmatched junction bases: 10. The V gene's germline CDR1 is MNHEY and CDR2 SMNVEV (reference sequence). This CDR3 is CASSTKGAGSEKLFF. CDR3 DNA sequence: TGTGCCAGCAGTACGAAGGGGGCAGGAAGTGAAAAACTGTTTTTT.

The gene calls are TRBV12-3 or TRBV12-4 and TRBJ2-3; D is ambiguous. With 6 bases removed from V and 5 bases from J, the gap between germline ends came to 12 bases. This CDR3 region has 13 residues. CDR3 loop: CASSFASGDTQYF. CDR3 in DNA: TGTGCCAGCAGCTTCGCGTCGGGAGATACGCAGTATTTT.

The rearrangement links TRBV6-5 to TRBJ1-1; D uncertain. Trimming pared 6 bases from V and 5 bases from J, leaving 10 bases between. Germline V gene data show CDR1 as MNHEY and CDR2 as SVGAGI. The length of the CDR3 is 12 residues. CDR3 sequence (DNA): TGTGCCAGCAGCACCCCCGGGACTGAAGCTTTCTTT. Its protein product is CASSTPGTEAFF.

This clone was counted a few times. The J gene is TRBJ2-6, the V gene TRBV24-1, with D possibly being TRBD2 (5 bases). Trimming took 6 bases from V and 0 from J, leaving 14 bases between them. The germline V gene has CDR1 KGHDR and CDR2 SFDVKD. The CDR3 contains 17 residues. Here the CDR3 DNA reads TGTGCCACCAGTTCACGGACGGGGATCTCTGGGGCCAACGTCCTGACTTTC. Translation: CATSSRTGISGANVLTF.

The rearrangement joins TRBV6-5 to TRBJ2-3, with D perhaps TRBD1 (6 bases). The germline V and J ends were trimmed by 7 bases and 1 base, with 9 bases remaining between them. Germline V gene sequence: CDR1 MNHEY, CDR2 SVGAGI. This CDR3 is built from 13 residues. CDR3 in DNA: TGTGCCAGCATGCACAGGGGCACAGATACGCAGTATTTT. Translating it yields CASMHRGTDTQYF.

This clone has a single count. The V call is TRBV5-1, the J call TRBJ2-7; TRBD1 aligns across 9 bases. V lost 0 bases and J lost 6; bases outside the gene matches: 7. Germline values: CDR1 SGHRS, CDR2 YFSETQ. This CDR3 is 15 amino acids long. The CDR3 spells CASSLDRYRGREQYF. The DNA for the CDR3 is TGCGCCAGCAGCTTGGATAGATACAGGGGGCGCGAGCAGTACTTC.

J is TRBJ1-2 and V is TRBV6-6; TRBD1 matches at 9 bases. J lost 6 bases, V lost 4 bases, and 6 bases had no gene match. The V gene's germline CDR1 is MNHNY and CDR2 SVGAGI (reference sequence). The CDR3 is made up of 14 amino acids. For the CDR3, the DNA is TGTGCCAGCAGTTCAAGGACAGGGGCCGATGGCTACACCTTC. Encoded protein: CASSSRTGADGYTF.

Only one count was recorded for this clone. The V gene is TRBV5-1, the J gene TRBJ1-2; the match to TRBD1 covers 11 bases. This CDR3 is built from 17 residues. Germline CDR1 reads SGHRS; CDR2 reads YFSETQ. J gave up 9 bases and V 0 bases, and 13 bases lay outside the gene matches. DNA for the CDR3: TGCGCCAGCAGCTTGGCCGGGACAGGGGGTGAAGGCGGCCGCTACACCTTC. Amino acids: CASSLAGTGGEGGRYTF.

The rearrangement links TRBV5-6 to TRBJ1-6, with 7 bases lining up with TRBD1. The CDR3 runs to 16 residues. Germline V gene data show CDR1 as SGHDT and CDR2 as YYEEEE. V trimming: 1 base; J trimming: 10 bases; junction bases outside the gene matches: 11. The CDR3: CASSLLEDRARSPLHF. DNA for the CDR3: TGTGCCAGCAGCTTGTTGGAAGACAGGGCGCGATCACCCCTCCACTTT.

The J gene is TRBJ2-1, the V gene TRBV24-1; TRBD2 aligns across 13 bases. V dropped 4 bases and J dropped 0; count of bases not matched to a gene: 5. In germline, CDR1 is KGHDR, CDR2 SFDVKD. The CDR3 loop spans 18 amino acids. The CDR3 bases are TGTGCCACCAGTGACATAGGACTAGCGGGGGTCTCCTACAATGAGCAGTTCTTC. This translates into CATSDIGLAGVSYNEQFF.

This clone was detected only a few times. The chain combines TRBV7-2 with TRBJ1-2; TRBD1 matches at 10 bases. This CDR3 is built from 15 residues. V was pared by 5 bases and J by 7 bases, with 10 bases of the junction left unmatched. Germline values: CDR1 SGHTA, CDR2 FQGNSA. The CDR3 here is CASSNYQGQGSGYTF. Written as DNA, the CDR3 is TGTGCCAGCAGCAACTATCAGGGACAGGGGAGTGGCTACACCTTC.

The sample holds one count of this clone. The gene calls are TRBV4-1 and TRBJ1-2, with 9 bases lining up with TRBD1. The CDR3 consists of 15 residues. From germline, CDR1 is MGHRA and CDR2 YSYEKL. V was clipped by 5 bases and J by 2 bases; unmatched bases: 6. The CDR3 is CASSTPGQGNYGYTF. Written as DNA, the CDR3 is TGCGCCAGCAGCACGCCGGGACAGGGAAACTATGGCTACACCTTC.

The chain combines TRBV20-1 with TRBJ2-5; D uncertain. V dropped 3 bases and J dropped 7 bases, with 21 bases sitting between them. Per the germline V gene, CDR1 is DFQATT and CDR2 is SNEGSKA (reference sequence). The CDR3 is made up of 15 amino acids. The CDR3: CSASSGSSVTRTQYF. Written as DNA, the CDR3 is TGCAGTGCTAGTTCAGGCAGCTCGGTCACTCGGACCCAGTACTTC.

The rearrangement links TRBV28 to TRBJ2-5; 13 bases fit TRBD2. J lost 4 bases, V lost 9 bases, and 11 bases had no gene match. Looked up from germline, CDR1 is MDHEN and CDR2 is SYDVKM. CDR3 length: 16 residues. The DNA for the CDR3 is TGTGCCAGTTCTCGACTAGCGGGGGGTTCTCCAGAGACCCAGTACTTC. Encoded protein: CASSRLAGGSPETQYF.